What follows are 25 T cell receptor beta chains derived from one specimen sequenced in a study of chemoradiotherapy in HPV16-positive cancers (dated by TCRdb to the early 2020s). The method was the immunoSEQ multiplex PCR assay. TCRdb provides this immuneACCESS table in a form limited to in-frame rearrangements. Some clones are lacking; in checked studies, under half of them reflect an unresolved V gene, and why the rest are absent is not known. The sample profile shows 30,000 to 35,000 clones; approximately 86% of them were found once. Approximately 2.3% of the sample is held by the ten biggest clonotypes. The sequencing here drew on blood, taken from a patient who underwent chemoradiotherapy. Receptors were obtained from a human donor with HPV-associated anogenital cancer.

V and J are TRBV19 and TRBJ1-3; no clear D gene. Germline CDR1 reads LNHDA; CDR2 reads SQIVND (reference sequence). This CDR3 contains 16 residues. The V gene lost 5 bases and the J gene lost 0 bases, with 14 bases spanning the gap. The CDR3 loop reads CASSFETSFSGNTIYF. CDR3 DNA sequence: TGTGCCAGTAGTTTTGAGACCTCTTTCTCTGGAAACACCATATATTTT.

The chain has TRBV6-5 and TRBJ2-2; 7 bases fit TRBD1. This CDR3 comprises 15 residues. Losses at the gene ends were 5 bases for V and 4 bases for J; bases not matched to a gene: 7. From germline, CDR1 is MNHEY and CDR2 SVGAGI. CDR3 DNA: TGTGCCAGCAGTCGGGACAGCGAAGGCACCGGGGAGCTGTTTTTT. Protein sequence: CASSRDSEGTGELFF.

The chain links TRBV2 to TRBJ2-5; no firm D call. From germline, CDR1 is SNHLY and CDR2 FYNNEI. CDR3 length: 11 amino acids. V was trimmed by 7 bases and J by 4 bases, leaving 7 bases between them. CDR3 coding DNA: TGTGCCAGCAAGCCTCTAGAGACCCAGTACTTC. It is translated as CASKPLETQYF.

This chain links TRBV28 with TRBJ2-7; the D is unclear. This CDR3 has 15 amino acids. CDR1 MDHEN and CDR2 SYDVKM come from the germline V gene. Trimming removed 5 bases from V and 3 bases from J, with 17 bases in between. This chain's CDR3 is CASSLRTVSFYEQYF. CDR3 DNA: TGTGCCAGCAGTCTCCGGACGGTTAGTTTCTACGAGCAGTACTTC. Drawing the rest from reference TRBV28 and TRBJ2-7, the complete variable domain is DVKVTQSSRYLVKRTGEKVFLECVQDMDHENMFWYRQDPGLGLRLIYFSYDVKMKEKGDIPEGYSVSREKKERFSLILESASTNQTSMYLCASSLRTVSFYEQYFGPGTRLTVT.

The rearrangement links TRBV7-6 to TRBJ2-5; possible D gene TRBD2, 6 bases. V gave up 5 bases and J gave up 5 bases, with 12 bases separating them. This CDR3 contains 13 residues. The germline V gene encodes CDR1 SGHVS and CDR2 FNYEAQ. This CDR3 is CASSISGGETQYF. The CDR3 region has the DNA TGTGCCAGCAGCATTAGTGGGGGGGAGACCCAGTACTTC.

The chain uses TRBV7-2 and TRBJ1-2; D is undetermined. The V end lost 0 bases, the J end lost 7 bases, and 15 bases lay between the germline ends. The germline V gene has CDR1 SGHTA and CDR2 FQGNSA. The CDR3 is 15 residues long. The CDR3, as DNA: TGTGCCAGCAGCTTAGCGGAGGGTCTCGAGTCTGGCTACACCTTC. It codes for CASSLAEGLESGYTF.

The gene calls are TRBV5-1 and TRBJ2-5, with 7 bases that match TRBD2. The CDR3 extends over 14 amino acids. CDR1 and CDR2 from the germline V gene are SGHRS and YFSETQ. V lost 4 bases to trimming and J lost 3 bases; unmatched junction nucleotides: 6. CDR3 bases: TGCGCCAGCAGCCGGGGGGTTATAGAAGAGACCCAGTACTTC. Residues: CASSRGVIEETQYF.

V and J are TRBV19 and TRBJ1-5; a possible D gene is TRBD1 (5 bases). The CDR3 is 18 residues long. The germline gives CDR1 LNHDA, CDR2 SQIVND (reference sequence). Between the trimmed V and J ends, which lost 3 bases and 1 base, there was a span of 19 bases. CDR3 sequence reads: CASSILSNGGWSNQPQHF. The DNA for the CDR3 is TGTGCCAGTAGTATTCTTTCGAATGGGGGTTGGAGCAATCAGCCCCAGCATTTT.

J is TRBJ2-5 and V is TRBV7-9; tentative D call: TRBD1 (5 bases). V lost 1 base and J 4 bases, leaving 13 bases between the germline ends. Germline V gene lookup returns CDR1 SEHNR and CDR2 FQNEAQ (reference sequence). The CDR3 runs 15 residues. The CDR3 region is CASSLVFRQLETQYF. Here the CDR3 DNA reads TGTGCCAGCAGCTTAGTTTTCCGACAGTTAGAGACCCAGTACTTC.

The genes are TRBV2 and TRBJ1-1, with 9 bases lining up with TRBD1. Per germline, CDR1 SNHLY and CDR2 FYNNEI. Germline trimming cut 4 bases from V and 3 bases from J; bases unmatched to any gene: 3. The CDR3 consists of 14 residues. The CDR3, as DNA: TGTGCCAGCAGTGGACAGGGGGTTGACACTGAAGCTTTCTTT. Its translation: CASSGQGVDTEAFF.

This chain joins TRBV7-2 and TRBJ2-5; D not certain. Per the germline V gene, CDR1 is SGHTA and CDR2 is FQGNSA. Between the trimmed V and J ends, which lost 7 bases and 0 bases, there was a span of 15 bases. The CDR3 consists of 15 residues. Here the CDR3 reads CASINFDIDQETQYF. Here the CDR3 DNA reads TGTGCCAGCATCAATTTCGACATAGACCAAGAGACCCAGTACTTC.

The chain links TRBV5-1 to TRBJ2-7; TRBD2 matches at 9 bases. V trimming: 5 bases; J trimming: 2 bases; junction bases outside the gene matches: 2. The CDR3 extends over 13 amino acids. The germline V gene has CDR1 SGHRS and CDR2 YFSETQ. CDR3 nucleotides: TGCGCCAGCAGAGCGGGGGGCACCTACGAGCAGTACTTC. Translation gives CASRAGGTYEQYF.

V gene TRBV19 combines with J gene TRBJ1-1, with 9 nucleotides matching TRBD1. The CDR3 contains 14 residues. V shed 6 bases, J shed 1 base, and the junction held 3 bases outside the gene matches. Germline V CDR1 and CDR2: LNHDA, SQIVND (reference sequence). CDR3 bases: TGTGCCAGTAGAGGACAGGGGACGAACACTGAAGCTTTCTTT. It specifies CASRGQGTNTEAFF.

This chain connects TRBV4-2 to TRBJ1-1; weak D call: TRBD1 (6 bases). V dropped 0 bases and J dropped 5 bases, with 16 bases sitting between them. The CDR3 is 16 amino acids. Germline CDR1 reads LGHNA; CDR2 reads YNFKEQ. In DNA, the CDR3 is TGTGCCAGCAGCCAAGATAAAACAGGGTGGGGTACTGAAGCTTTCTTT. The encoded protein is CASSQDKTGWGTEAFF.

The rearrangement joins TRBV7-9 to TRBJ2-7; 9 positions agree with TRBD1. The germline V gene has CDR1 SEHNR and CDR2 FQNEAQ (reference sequence). The CDR3 consists of 15 residues. The junction had 3 bases not matched to a gene; V was cut back by 1 base and J by 2 bases. The CDR3 here is CASSLGTGVPYEQYF. The CDR3 DNA follows: TGTGCCAGCAGCTTAGGGACAGGGGTCCCCTACGAGCAGTACTTC.

This chain uses TRBV28 with TRBJ1-2; no clear D. The CDR3 extends over 15 amino acids. V was pared by 6 bases and J by 0 bases, with 14 bases between. CDR1 and CDR2 (germline): MDHEN, SYDVKM. The CDR3 DNA sequence: TGTGCCAGCAGACCCGGGCAGGCGACTAACTATGGCTACACCTTC. This codes for CASRPGQATNYGYTF.

The CDR3 sequence: CASSELRVDQPQHF. CDR3 nucleotides: TGTGCCAGCAGTGAACTCAGGGTCGATCAGCCCCAGCATTTT. The chain carries TRBV2 and TRBJ1-5; maybe TRBD1 (5 bases). Germline CDR1 and CDR2: SNHLY and FYNNEI. There are 14 residues in the CDR3. V lost 2 bases and J 5 bases, leaving 10 bases between the germline ends.

This sequence joins TRBV5-4 and TRBJ2-7, with D tentatively TRBD1 (5 bases). Germline V gene sequence: CDR1 SGHNT, CDR2 YYREEE (reference sequence). The length of the CDR3 is 14 residues. V lost 3 bases, J lost 2 bases, and 12 bases lay in between. This chain's CDR3 is CASSWGDSPYEQYF. The CDR3 nucleotides read TGTGCCAGCAGCTGGGGTGACAGTCCCTACGAGCAGTACTTC.

V is TRBV14 and J is TRBJ2-7, with D possibly being TRBD1 or TRBD2 (5 bases each). The CDR3 is 13 amino acids. V lost 5 bases and J 2 bases, leaving 10 bases between the germline ends. CDR1 is SGHDN and CDR2 is FVKESK in the germline V gene. The CDR3 is CASSRDRPYEQYF. CDR3 nucleotides: TGTGCCAGCAGCAGGGACCGACCCTACGAGCAGTACTTC.

The V gene is TRBV7-2, the J gene TRBJ2-1, with 8 bases matching TRBD2. The CDR3 runs to 17 residues. V shed 3 bases and J 2 bases; nucleotides not matched to a gene: 9. CDR1 and CDR2 (germline): SGHTA, FQGNSA. CDR3 coding DNA: TGTGCCAGCAGCTTTGTCCGTAGCGGGGACACCTACAATGAGCAGTTCTTC. Protein sequence: CASSFVRSGDTYNEQFF.

The V call is TRBV9, the J call TRBJ1-1; D is unresolved. V was trimmed by 4 bases and J by 4 bases, leaving 14 bases between them. Germline loops: CDR1 SGDLS, CDR2 YYNGEE. CDR3 length: 14 amino acids. The CDR3 is CASSPPSATTEAFF. The CDR3 DNA reads TGTGCCAGCAGCCCCCCCTCGGCTACCACTGAAGCTTTCTTT.

This chain uses TRBV7-8 with TRBJ2-1; maybe TRBD2 (5 bases). With 1 base removed from V and 15 bases from J, the gap between germline ends came to 13 bases. The CDR3 spans 12 residues. The germline CDR1 and CDR2 sequences are SGHVS and FQNEAQ. For the CDR3, the DNA is TGTGCCAGCAGCTTAGACAGAGGGCTGGGGTTCTTC. Residues: CASSLDRGLGFF.

The chain links TRBV27 to TRBJ1-1; D is unclear. The CDR3 totals 13 residues. CDR1 is MNHEY, CDR2 SMNVEV, per germline (reference sequence). Trimming removed 5 bases from V and 3 bases from J, with 10 bases in between. The CDR3 loop is CASSPPPYTEAFF. DNA of the CDR3: TGTGCCAGCAGTCCTCCCCCGTACACTGAAGCTTTCTTT.

The chain joins TRBV19 to TRBJ1-2; 10 bases map to TRBD1. CDR3 length: 14 residues. With 6 bases clipped from V and 8 bases from J, the junction kept 9 bases outside the gene matches. Germline V lookup: CDR1 LNHDA, CDR2 SQIVND (reference sequence). The CDR3 DNA is TGTGCCAGTAGGCTGACAGGGGGCTCTGGCGGCTACACCTTC. It specifies CASRLTGGSGGYTF.

The rearrangement links TRBV29-1 to TRBJ2-7; D call uncertain. Between the trimmed V and J ends, which lost 6 bases and 3 bases, there was a span of 9 bases. Germline assignment: CDR1 SQVTM and CDR2 ANQGSEA. The CDR3 has 11 amino acids. The CDR3 loop reads CSVRNSYEQYF. The CDR3 DNA reads as TGCAGCGTCCGAAACAGCTACGAGCAGTACTTC.